This TCR beta chain was captured in a study of blood T cell repertoires in COVID-19. Study overall: Samples representing acute and convalescent COVID-19 were sourced from the United States, Italy and Spain. T cells, B-cell-depleted T cells, or PBMCs provided the cDNA or gDNA that served as material.

Original processing methods: The authors estimated nucleated cell counts from reference gene primer amplification. TCRdb's table, derived via immunoSEQ multiplex PCR, lists solely in-frame clones and lacks some. V, J and clone size are taken as reported in that table, and D and trimming were inferred from the DNA itself. The data contain roughly 87,000 clones, around 72% of them singletons. This CDR3 contains 13 residues. V was pared by 9 bases and J by 4 bases, with 15 bases between. CDR1 and CDR2 from the germline V gene are LNHDA and SQIVND (reference sequence). The source material was peripheral blood. The V and J genes are TRBV19 and TRBJ1-1, with a weak D call TRBD1 (5 bases). The clonotype originates from a woman of 80 years or more with acute or convalescent COVID-19. CDR3 sequence (DNA): TGTGCCAGCTCACCCCAGGGATCCACTGAAGCTTTCTTT. Translating it yields CASSPQGSTEAFF. Together with reference TRBV19 and TRBJ1-1, the CDR3 gives the full variable domain: DGGITQSPKYLFRKEGQNVTLSCEQNLNHDAMYWYRQDPGQGLRLIYYSQIVNDFQKGDIAEGYSVSREKKESFPLTVTSAQKNPTAFYLCASSPQGSTEAFFGQGTRLTVV.